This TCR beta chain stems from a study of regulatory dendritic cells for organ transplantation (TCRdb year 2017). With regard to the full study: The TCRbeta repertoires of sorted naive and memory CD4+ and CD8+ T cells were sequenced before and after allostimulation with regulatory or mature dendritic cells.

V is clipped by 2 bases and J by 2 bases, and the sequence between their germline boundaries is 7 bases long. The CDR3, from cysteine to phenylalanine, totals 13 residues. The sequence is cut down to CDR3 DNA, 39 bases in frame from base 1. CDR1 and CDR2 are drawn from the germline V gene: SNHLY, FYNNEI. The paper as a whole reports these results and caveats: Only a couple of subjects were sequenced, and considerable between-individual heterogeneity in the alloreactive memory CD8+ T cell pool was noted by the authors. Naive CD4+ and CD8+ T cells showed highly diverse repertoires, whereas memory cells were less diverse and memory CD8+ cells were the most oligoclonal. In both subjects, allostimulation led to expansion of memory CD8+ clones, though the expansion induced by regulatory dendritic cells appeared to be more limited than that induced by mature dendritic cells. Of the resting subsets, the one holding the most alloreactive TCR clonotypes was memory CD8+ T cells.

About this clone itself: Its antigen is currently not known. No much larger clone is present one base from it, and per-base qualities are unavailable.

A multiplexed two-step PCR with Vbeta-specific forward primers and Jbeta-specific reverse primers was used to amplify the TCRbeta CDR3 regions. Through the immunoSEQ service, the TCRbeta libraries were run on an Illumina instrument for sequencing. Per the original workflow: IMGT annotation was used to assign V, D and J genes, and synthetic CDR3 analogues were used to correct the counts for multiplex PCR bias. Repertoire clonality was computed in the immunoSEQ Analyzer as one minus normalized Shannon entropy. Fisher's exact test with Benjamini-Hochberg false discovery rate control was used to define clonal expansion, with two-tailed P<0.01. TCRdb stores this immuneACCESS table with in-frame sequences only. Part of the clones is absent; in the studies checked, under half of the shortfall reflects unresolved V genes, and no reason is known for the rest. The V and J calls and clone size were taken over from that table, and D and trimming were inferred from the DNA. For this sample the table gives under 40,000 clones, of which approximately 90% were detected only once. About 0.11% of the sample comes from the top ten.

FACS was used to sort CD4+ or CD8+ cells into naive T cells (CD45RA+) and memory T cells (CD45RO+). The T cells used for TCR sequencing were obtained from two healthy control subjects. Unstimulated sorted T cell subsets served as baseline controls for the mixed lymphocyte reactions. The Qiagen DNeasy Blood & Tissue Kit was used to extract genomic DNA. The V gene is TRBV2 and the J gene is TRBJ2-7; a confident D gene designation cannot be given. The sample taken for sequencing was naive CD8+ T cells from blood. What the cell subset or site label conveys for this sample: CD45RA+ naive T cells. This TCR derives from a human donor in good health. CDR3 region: CASSEYPPYEQYF. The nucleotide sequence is TGTGCCAGCAGTGAATATCCTCCCTACGAGCAGTACTTC. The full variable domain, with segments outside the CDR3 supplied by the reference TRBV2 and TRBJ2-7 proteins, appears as EPEVTQTPSHQVTQMGQEVILRCVPISNHLYFYWYRQILGQKVEFLVSFYNNEISEKSEIFDDQFSVERPDGSNFTLKIRSTKLEDSAMYFCASSEYPPYEQYFGPGTRLTVT.